The clone carrying this TCR beta chain was observed a few times. The antigen is not known. The data were obtained in a study of T cells after yellow fever vaccination. The study's findings and limits: Some clonotypes were seen in both the CD4 and the CD8 compartments. These made up a small share and likely arose from convergent recombination.

V lost 1 base and J lost 3; bases outside the gene matches: 3. The CDR3 runs to 15 residues. CDR1 and CDR2 from the germline V gene are SGHTA and FQGNSA. Template switching by 5'RACE produced TCR cDNA, adding a universal primer site and UMIs. Using its own MiXCR run on the 5' RACE reads, TCRdb lists one record per CDR3 protein. Here the sample spans under 400,000 distinct CDR3 sequences, about 12% being singletons. This chain joins TRBV7-2 and TRBJ1-3; 7 nucleotides match TRBD1. The source of this sequence is a young man who received the YFV17D yellow fever vaccine. The starting material was CD4+ T cells sorted from PBMCs, obtained 15 days after the yellow fever booster vaccination. The CDR3 sequence is CASSLVGTVGNTIYF. The CDR3 DNA follows: TGTGCCAGCAGCTTAGTCGGGACAGTTGGAAACACCATATATTTT.